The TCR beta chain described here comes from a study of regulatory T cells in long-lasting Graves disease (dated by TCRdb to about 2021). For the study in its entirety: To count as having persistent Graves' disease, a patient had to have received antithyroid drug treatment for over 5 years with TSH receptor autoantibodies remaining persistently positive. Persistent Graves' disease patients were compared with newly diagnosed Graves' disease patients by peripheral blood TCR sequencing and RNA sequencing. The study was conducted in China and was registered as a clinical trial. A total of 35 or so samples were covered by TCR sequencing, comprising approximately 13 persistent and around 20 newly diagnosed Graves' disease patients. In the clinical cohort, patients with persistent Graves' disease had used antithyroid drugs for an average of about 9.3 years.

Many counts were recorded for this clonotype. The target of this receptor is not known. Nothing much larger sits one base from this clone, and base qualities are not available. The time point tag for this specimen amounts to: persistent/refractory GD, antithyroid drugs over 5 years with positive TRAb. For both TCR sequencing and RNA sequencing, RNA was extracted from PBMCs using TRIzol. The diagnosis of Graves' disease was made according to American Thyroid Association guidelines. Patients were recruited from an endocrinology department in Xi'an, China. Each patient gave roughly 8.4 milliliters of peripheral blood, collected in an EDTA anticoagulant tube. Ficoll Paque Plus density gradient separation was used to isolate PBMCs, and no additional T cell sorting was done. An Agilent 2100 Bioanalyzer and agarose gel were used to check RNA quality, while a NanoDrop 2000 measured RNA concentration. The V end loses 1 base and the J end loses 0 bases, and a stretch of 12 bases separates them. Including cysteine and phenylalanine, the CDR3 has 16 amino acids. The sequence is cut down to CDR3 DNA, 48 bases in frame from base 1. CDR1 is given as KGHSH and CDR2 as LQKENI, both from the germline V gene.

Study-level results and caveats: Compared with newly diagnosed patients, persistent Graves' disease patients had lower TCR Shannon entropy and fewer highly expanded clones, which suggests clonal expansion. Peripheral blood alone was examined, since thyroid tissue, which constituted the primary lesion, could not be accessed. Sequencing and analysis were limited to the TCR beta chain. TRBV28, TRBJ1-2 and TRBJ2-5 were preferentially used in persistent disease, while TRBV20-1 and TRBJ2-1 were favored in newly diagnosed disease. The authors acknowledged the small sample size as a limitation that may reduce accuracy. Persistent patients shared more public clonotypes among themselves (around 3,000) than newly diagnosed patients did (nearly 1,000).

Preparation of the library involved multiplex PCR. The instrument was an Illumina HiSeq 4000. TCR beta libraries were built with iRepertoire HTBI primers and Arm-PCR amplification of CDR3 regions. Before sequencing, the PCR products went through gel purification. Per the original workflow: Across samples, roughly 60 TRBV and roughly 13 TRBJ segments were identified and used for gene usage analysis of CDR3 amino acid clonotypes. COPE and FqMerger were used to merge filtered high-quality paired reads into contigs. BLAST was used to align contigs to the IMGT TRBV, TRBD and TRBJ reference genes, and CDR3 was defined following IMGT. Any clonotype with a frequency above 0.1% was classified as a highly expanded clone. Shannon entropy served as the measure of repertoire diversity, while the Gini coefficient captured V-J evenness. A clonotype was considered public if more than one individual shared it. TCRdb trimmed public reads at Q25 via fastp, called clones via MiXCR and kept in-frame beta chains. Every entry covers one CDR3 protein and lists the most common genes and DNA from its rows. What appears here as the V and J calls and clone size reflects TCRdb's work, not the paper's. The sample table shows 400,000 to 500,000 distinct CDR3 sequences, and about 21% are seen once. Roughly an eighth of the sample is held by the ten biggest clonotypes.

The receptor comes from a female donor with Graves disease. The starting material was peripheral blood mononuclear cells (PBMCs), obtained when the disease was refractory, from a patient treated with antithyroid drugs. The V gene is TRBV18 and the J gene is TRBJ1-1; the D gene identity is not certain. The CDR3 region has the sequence CASSPRGGGMNTEAFF. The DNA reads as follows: TGTGCCAGCTCACCACGGGGAGGAGGGATGAACACTGAAGCTTTCTTT.